This T cell receptor beta chain was recovered during a study of shared clonotypes between healthy human individuals. Study observations and caveats: Represented diversity (both genetic and exposure-history) was limited by the small number of donors. A reduction in generation probabilities was seen for non-shared clonotypes relative to those shared by all four donors.

Concerning this clone: What it binds is unknown.

Germline CDR1 SGHTA, CDR2 FQGNSA. This CDR3 is built from 15 residues. V lost 1 base to trimming and J lost 2 bases, with 12 bases between them. Repertoires were generated with immunoSEQ multiplex PCR, while TCRdb's copy carries only in-frame clones and drops some. Of some 980,000 clones listed, over 60% are singletons. CD4+ cell separation produced CD45RA+ naive and CD45RA-negative memory subsets. This sequence originates from a man between 18 and 35 years old in good health. The sequenced material came from memory CD4+ T cells sorted from blood. Regarding subset: CD45RA-negative fraction. The chain couples TRBV7-2 to TRBJ2-7; D is undetermined. CDR3 amino acids: CASSLGRGGPYEQYF. CDR3 DNA: TGTGCCAGCAGCTTAGGGCGAGGCGGCCCCTACGAGCAGTACTTC.